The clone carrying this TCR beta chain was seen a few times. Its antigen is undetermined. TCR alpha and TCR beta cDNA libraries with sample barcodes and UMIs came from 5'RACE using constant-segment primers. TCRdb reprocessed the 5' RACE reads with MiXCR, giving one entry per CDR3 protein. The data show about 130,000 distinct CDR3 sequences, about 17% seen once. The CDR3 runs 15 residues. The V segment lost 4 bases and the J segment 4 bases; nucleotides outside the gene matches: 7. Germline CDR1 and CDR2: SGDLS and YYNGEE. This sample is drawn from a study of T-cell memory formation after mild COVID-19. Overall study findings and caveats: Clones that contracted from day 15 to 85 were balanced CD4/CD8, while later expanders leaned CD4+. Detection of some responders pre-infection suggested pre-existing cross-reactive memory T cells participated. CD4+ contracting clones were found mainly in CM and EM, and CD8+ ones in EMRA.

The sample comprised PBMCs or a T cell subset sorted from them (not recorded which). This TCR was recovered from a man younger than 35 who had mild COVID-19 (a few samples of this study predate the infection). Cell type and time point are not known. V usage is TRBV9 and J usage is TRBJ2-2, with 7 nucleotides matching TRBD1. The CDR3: CASSSRGHGTGELFF. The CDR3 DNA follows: TGTGCCAGCAGCTCAAGGGGGCATGGCACCGGGGAGCTGTTTTTT.